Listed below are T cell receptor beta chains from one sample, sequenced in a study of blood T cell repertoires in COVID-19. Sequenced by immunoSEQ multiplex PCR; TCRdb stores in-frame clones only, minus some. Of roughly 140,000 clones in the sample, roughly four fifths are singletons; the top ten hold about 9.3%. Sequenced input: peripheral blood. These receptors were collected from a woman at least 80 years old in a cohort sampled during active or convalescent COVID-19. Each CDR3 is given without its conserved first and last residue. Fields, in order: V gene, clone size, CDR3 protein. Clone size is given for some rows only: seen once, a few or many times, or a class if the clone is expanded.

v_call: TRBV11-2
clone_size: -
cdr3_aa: ASSGGLAQETQY

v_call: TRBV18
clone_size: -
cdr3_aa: ASSPPSTSTDTQY

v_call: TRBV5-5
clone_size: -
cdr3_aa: ASSLGPTGVNEKLF

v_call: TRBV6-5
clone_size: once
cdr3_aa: ASNRDRAPETQY

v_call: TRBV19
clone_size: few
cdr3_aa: ASRGGSLQEAF

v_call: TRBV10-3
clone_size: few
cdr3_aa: ATGQGTEAF

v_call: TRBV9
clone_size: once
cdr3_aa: ASSVDGRGLNGYT

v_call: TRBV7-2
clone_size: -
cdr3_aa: ASSLAYGESSGNTIY

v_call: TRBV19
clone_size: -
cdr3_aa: ASSKQVSGEKLF

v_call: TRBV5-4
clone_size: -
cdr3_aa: ASSWEDTEAF

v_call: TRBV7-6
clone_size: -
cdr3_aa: ASSPGQLTNGYT

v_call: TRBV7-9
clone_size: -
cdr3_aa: ASSSGSGFGGYT

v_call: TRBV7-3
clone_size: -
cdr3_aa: ASSLGVQETQY

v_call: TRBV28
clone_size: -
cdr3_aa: ASSPGGASRRDSPLH

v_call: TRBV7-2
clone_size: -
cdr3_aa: ASSLVGGATEAF

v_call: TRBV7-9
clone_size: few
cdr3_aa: ASSPHWGTGEASDSPLH

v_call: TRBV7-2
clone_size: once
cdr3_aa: ASRPRNSGANVLT

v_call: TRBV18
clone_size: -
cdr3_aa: ASQGALSGANVLT

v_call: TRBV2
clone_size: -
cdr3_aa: ASIRLTDTQY

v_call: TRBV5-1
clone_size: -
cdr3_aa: ASSVRDRTYEQY

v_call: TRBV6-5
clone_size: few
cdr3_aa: ASSYSTGVNTEAF

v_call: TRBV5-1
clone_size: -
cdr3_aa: ASSTQGMNTEAF

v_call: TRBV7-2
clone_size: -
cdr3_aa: ASSLSTIQTGAYGYT

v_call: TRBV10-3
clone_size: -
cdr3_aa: AIKQANTEAF

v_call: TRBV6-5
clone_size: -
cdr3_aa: ASIHRGSGYGYT

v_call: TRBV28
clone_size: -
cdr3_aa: ASSSSGGSETQY

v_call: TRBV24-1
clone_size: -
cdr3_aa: ATSGRGKDGYT

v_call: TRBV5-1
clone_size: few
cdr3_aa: ASSLGAGTGNGSPLH

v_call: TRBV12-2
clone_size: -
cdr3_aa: ASRLVGTGPYGYT

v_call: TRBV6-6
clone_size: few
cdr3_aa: ASRTPGQGAEAF

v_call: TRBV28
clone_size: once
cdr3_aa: ASSLRGPRTGELF

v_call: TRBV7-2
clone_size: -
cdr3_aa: ASSLIRGSYNEQF

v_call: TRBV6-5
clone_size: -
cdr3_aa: ASSRLPGQGRPQH

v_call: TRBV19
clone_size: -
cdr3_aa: ASSISTGRRTEAF

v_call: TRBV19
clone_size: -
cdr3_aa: ASSTIPGQGARNQPQH

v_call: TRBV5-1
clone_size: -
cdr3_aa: ASRLGSSTDTQY